This T cell receptor (beta chain) comes out of a study of T cell repertoires in cytomegalovirus infection. Study-wide context: Indicated by public TCR beta signatures were CMV infection and matching HLA type.

The germline V gene has CDR1 MNHNY and CDR2 SVGAGI (reference sequence). The CDR3 has 11 residues. V was cut by 2 bases and J by 12 bases, with 8 bases left in between. A note on this clonotype: Its specificity is unknown.

A single record per CDR3 protein comes from TCRdb applying MiXCR to the reads. Here the sample spans roughly 800,000 distinct CDR3 sequences, almost 30% being singletons. The sequenced sample was cultured CD8+ T cells from PBMCs, obtained from culture after CMV antigen stimulation. The chain couples TRBV6-6 to TRBJ2-1; D is unresolved. This TCR derives from a human donor in good health (CMV status not recorded). Some clones in this sample may be carry-over from other donors' samples. The CDR3 sequence is CASSYPAGQFF. DNA for the CDR3: TGTGCCAGCAGTTACCCAGCCGGGCAGTTCTTC.